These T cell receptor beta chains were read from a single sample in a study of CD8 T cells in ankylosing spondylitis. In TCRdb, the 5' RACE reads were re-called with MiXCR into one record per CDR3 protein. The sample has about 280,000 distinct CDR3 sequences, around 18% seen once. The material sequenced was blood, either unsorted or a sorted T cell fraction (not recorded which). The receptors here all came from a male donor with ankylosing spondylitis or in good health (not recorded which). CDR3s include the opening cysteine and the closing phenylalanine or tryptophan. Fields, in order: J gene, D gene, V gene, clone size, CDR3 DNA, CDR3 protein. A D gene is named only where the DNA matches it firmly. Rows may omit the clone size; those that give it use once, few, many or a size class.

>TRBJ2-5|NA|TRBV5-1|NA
TGCGCCAGCAGCACAACAGGGCGGGAGACCCAGTACTTC
CASSTTGRETQYF
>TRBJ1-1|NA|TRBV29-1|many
TGCAGCGTTGTTACGGTGAACACTGAAGCTTTCTTT
CSVVTVNTEAFF
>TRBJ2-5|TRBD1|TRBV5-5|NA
TGTGCCAGCAGCTCAGACAGGGGGCCAGAGACCCAGTACTTC
CASSSDRGPETQYF
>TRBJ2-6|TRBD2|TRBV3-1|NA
TGTGCCAGCTGCCAAGATCATGCGGGAGCTGGGGCCAACGTCCTGACTTTC
CASCQDHAGAGANVLTF
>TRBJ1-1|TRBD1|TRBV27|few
TGTGCCAGCAGTGAGGGGACAGGGCTGGGCGCTGAAGCTTTCTTT
CASSEGTGLGAEAFF
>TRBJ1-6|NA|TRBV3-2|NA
TGTGCCACCAGCCCGTCACTCCTGAGAGGGTCTGGCTCACCCCTCCACTTT
CATSPSLLRGSGSPLHF
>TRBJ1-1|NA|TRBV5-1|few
TGCGCCAGCAGTTCCGGTTCCCTTACGAACACTGAAGCTTTCTTT
CASSSGSLTNTEAFF
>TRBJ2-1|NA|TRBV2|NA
TGTGCCAGCAGTGACCTGGACAGCTACAATGAGCAGTTCTTC
CASSDLDSYNEQFF
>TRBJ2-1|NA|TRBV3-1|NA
TGTGCCAGCAGCCGCACCGAAAACAATGAGCAGTTCTTC
CASSRTENNEQFF
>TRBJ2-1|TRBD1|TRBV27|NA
TGTGCCAGCACCATATCGGGGCAGGGGGTGGACTACAATGAGCAGTTCTTC
CASTISGQGVDYNEQFF
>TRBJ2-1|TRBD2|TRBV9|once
TGTGCCAGCAGCGTAGGCGCGGGAGGAAAATACAATGAGCAGTTCTTC
CASSVGAGGKYNEQFF
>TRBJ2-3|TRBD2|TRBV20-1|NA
TGCAGTGCTAGAGAATCGACTAGCGGGAGCACAGATACGCAGTATTTT
CSARESTSGSTDTQYF
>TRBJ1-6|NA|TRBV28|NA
TGTGCCAGCGGAATTGTCGCACCCCTCCACTTT
CASGIVAPLHF
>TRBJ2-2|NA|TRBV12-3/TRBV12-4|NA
TGTGCCAGCACCAGAGCAGGACCCAACACCGGGGAGCTGTTTTTT
CASTRAGPNTGELFF
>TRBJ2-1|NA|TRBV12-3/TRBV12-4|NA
TGTGCCAGCAGTTTAGCGGACCTCCTCAGGCATGAGCAGTTCTTC
CASSLADLLRHEQFF
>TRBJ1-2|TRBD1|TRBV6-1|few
TGTGCCAGCAGCCTACAGGGGGGCGCGAACTATGGCTACACCTTC
CASSLQGGANYGYTF
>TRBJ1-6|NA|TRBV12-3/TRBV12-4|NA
TGTGCCAGCAGTCCAGGGGTGCGGAATTCACCCCTCCACTTT
CASSPGVRNSPLHF
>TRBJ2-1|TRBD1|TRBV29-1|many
TGCAGCGTTCCAGGGGGCGATTGGAATGAGCAGTTCTTC
CSVPGGDWNEQFF
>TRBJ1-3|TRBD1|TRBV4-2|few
TGTGCCAGCAGCCAGGCCGGGACAGGGGTCCTCTCTGGAAACACCATATATTTT
CASSQAGTGVLSGNTIYF
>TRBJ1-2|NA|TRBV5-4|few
TGTGCCAGCAGCTTGGGCAGGGCGGACTATGGCTACACCTTC
CASSLGRADYGYTF
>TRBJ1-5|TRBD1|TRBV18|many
TGTGCCAGCTCACCAGGCCCCGGGCCCAGGGGGGATAGCAATCAGCCCCAGCATTTT
CASSPGPGPRGDSNQPQHF
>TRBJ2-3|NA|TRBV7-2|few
TGTGCCAGCAGCTTAAGGGCAGATACGCAGTATTTT
CASSLRADTQYF
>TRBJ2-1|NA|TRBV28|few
TGTGCCAGCGGTGTCCCCAATGAGCAGTTCTTC
CASGVPNEQFF
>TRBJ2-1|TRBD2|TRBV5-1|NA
TGCGCCAGCAGCTTGGGGGACTACAACAATGAGCAGTTCTTC
CASSLGDYNNEQFF
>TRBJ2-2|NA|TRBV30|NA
TGTGCCTGGAGCCCGGTGGTGGTCACCGGGGAGCTGTTTTTT
CAWSPVVVTGELFF
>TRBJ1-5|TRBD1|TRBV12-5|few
TGTGCTAGTGGTTTGGTCCGGGACAGGGCTCAGCCCCAGCATTTT
CASGLVRDRAQPQHF
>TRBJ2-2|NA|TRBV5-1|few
TGCGCCAGCACTCAGGCGAACACCGGGGAGCTGTTTTTT
CASTQANTGELFF
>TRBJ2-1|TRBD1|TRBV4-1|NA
TGCGCCAGCAGCCCTGGGACAGTAAACAATGAGCAGTTCTTC
CASSPGTVNNEQFF
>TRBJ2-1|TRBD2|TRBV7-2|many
TGTGCCAGCAGCTTATGGATCGAGCGGGAGGCGGTCTTC
CASSLWIEREAVF
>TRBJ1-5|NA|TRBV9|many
TGTGCCAGCAGCCCCAGCGGAATAGGGCAGCCCCAGCATTTT
CASSPSGIGQPQHF
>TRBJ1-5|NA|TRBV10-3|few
TGTGCCATCAGTGAGGACCACCTGAATCAGCCCCAGCATTTT
CAISEDHLNQPQHF
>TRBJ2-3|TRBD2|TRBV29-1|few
TGCAGCGTAGCTGGACTAGCGGGACTTACTAGCACAGATACGCAGTATTTT
CSVAGLAGLTSTDTQYF
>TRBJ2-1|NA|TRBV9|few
TGTGCCAGCAGCGGAGAGTCTAGCTCCTACAATGAGCAGTTCTTC
CASSGESSSYNEQFF
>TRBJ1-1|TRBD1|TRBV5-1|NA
TGCGCCAGCAGCCAGGGGGATAGGATCGCTGAAGCTTTCTTT
CASSQGDRIAEAFF
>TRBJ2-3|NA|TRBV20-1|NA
TGCAGTGCTGGGTCTAGCGTCAGAGATACGCAGTATTTT
CSAGSSVRDTQYF
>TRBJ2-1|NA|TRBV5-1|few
TGCGCCAGCAGCCGCGAGGACCGCTACAATGAGCAGTTCTTC
CASSREDRYNEQFF
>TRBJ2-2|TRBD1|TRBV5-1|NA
TGCGCCAGCCAAAACAGGGGAAGCACCTGGGAGCTGTTTTTT
CASQNRGSTWELFF
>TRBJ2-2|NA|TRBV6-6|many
TGTGCCAGCAGTTACGTGGGCGGGGAGCTGTTTTTT
CASSYVGGELFF
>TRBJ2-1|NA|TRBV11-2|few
TGTGCCAGCAGCTTAGCCAGGGAGCAGTTCTTC
CASSLAREQFF
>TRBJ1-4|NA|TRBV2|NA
TGTGCCAGCAACCCCGGGACTTTGGGGGAAAAACTGTTTTTT
CASNPGTLGEKLFF
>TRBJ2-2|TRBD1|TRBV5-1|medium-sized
TGCGCCAGCAGCTGGACGCCCGGGACAGGGGCGAACACCGGGGAGCTGTTTTTT
CASSWTPGTGANTGELFF
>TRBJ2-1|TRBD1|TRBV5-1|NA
TGCGCCAGCAGCTTGGCCAGGGGGCCCGAGCCCTACAATGAGCAGTTCTTC
CASSLARGPEPYNEQFF
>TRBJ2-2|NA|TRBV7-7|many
TGTGCCAGCGCCCGAGAGGAGGGGGCGAACACCGGGGAGCTGTTTTTT
CASAREEGANTGELFF
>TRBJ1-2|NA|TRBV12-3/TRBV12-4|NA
TGTGCCAGCAGTCCCCCCGGGACCTCATACGGAGGCTACACCTTC
CASSPPGTSYGGYTF
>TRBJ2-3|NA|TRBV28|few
TGTGCCAGCAGTTCACCGGGCCTCGGGACAGATACGCAGTATTTT
CASSSPGLGTDTQYF
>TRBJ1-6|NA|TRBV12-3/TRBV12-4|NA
TGTGCCAGCACCCTAGGGAATTCACCCCTCCACTTT
CASTLGNSPLHF
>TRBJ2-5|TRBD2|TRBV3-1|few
TGTGCCAGCAGCCAAGGTCGGGGGGGAGGGGAGACCCAGTACTTC
CASSQGRGGGETQYF
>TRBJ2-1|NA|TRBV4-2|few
TGTGCCAGCAGCCAAGACGGCGGACGCGAGCAGTTCTTC
CASSQDGGREQFF
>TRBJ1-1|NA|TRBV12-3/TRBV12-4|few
TGTGCCAGCCAGCTGAACACTGAAGCTTTCTTT
CASQLNTEAFF